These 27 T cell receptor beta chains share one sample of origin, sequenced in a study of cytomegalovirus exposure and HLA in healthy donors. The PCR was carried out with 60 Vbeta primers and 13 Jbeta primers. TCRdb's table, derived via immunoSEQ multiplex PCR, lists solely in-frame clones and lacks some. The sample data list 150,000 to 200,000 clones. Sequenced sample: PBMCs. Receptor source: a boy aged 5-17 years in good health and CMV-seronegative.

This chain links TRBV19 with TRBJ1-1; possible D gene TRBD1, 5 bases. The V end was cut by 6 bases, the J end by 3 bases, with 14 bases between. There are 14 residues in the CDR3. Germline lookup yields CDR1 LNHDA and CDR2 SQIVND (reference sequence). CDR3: CASSNRLGDTEAFF. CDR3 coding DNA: TGTGCCAGTAGCAACAGACTAGGGGACACTGAAGCTTTCTTT.

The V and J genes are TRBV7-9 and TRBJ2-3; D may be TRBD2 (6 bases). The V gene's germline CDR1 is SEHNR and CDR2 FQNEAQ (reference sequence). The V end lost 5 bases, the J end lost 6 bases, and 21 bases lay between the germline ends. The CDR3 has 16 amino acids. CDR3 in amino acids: CASSPVGSGARDTQYF. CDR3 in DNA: TGTGCCAGCAGCCCCGTGGGTAGCGGCGCCCGGGATACGCAGTATTTT.

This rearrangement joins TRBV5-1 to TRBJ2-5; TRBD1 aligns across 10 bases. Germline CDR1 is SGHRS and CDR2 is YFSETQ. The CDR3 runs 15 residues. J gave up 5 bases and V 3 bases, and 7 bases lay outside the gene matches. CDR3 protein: CASSWRQGADETQYF. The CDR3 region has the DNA TGCGCCAGCAGCTGGAGACAGGGGGCAGATGAGACCCAGTACTTC.

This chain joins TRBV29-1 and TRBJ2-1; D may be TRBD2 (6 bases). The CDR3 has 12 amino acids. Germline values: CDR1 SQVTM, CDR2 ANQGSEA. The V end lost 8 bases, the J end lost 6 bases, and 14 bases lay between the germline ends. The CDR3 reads CSNRGVANEQFF. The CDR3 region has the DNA TGCAGCAACCGCGGGGTAGCCAATGAGCAGTTCTTC.

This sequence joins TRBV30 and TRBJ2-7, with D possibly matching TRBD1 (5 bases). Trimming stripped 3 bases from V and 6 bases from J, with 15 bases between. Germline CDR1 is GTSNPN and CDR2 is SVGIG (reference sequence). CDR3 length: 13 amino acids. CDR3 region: CAWSPPWGPEQYF. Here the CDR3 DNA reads TGTGCCTGGAGCCCCCCCTGGGGCCCCGAGCAGTACTTC.

The CDR3 region is CASTSGGSSYNEQFF. The CDR3 DNA reads TGTGCCAGCACTAGCGGGGGGAGCTCCTACAATGAGCAGTTCTTC. The chain is built from TRBV7-8 and TRBJ2-1, with TRBD2 matching over 11 bases. J lost 0 bases, V lost 7 bases, and 2 bases had no gene match. Germline lookup yields CDR1 SGHVS and CDR2 FQNEAQ. CDR3 length: 15 residues. Together with reference TRBV7-8 and TRBJ2-1, the CDR3 gives the full variable domain: GAGVSQSPRYKVAKRGQDVALRCDPISGHVSLFWYQQALGQGPEFLTYFQNEAQLDKSGLPSDRFFAERPEGSVSTLKIQRTQQEDSAVYLCASTSGGSSYNEQFFGPGTRLTVL.

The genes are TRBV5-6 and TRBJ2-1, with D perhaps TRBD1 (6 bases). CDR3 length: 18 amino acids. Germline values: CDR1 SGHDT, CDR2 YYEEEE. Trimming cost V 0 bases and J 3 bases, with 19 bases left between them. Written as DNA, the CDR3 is TGTGCCAGCAGCTTGGGCTCGCGAGGGGGACATTTCTACAATGAGCAGTTCTTC. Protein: CASSLGSRGGHFYNEQFF.

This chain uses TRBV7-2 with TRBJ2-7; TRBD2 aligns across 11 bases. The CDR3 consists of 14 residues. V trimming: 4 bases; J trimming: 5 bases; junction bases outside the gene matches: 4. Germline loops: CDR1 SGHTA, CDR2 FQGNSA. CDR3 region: CASSSTSGGHEQYF. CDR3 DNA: TGTGCCAGCAGCTCCACTAGCGGGGGTCACGAGCAGTACTTC.

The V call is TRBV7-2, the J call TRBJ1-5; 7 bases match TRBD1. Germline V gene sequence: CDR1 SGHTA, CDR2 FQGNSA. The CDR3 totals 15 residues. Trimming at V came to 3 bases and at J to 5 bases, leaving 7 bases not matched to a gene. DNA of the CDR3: TGTGCCAGCAGCTTTGCGGGACAGCAATATCAGCCCCAGCATTTT. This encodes CASSFAGQQYQPQHF.

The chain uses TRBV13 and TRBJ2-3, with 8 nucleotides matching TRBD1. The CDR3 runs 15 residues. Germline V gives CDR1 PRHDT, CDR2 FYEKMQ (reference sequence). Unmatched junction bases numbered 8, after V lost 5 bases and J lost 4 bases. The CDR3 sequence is CASSHGQGTADTQYF. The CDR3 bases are TGTGCCAGCAGCCACGGACAGGGAACGGCAGATACGCAGTATTTT.

Here the CDR3 reads CASSIRGLAGVDTQYF. The CDR3 region has the DNA TGTGCCAGTAGTATACGAGGGCTAGCGGGGGTAGATACGCAGTATTTT. The V call is TRBV19, the J call TRBJ2-3, with TRBD2 matching 10 bases. The CDR3 is made up of 16 amino acids. Germline V gene data show CDR1 as LNHDA and CDR2 as SQIVND (reference sequence). Trimming took 2 bases from V and 5 from J; bases not matched to a gene: 7.

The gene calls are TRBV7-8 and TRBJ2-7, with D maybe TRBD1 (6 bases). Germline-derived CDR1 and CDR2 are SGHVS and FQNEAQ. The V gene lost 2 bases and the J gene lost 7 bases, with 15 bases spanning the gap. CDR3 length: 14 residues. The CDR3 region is CASSLFRQGQEQYF. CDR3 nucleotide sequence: TGTGCCAGCAGCTTATTTAGGCAGGGACAAGAGCAGTACTTC.

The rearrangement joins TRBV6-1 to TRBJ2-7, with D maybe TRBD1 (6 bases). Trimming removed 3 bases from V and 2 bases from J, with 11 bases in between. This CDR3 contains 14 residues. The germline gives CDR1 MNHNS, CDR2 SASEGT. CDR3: CASSEETGPYEQYF. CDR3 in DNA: TGTGCCAGCAGTGAGGAGACAGGCCCCTACGAGCAGTACTTC.

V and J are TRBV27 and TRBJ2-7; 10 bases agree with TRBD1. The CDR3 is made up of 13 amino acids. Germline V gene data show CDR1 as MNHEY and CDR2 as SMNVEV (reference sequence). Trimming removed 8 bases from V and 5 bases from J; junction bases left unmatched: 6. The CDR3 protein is CASFGTGEDEQYF. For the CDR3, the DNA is TGTGCCAGCTTTGGGACAGGGGAGGACGAGCAGTACTTC.

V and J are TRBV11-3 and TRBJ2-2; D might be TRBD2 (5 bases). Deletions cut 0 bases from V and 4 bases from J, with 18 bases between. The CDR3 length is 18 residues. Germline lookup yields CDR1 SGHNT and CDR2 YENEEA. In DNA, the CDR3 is TGTGCCAGCAGCTTAGATGTTGACCCTCGACGGGGCACCGGGGAGCTGTTTTTT. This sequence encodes CASSLDVDPRRGTGELFF.

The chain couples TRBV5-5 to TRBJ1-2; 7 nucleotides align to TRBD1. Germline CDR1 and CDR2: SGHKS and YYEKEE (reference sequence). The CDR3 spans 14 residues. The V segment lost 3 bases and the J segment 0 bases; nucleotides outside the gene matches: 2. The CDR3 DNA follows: TGTGCCAGCAGCTGGGACAGAGCTAACTATGGCTACACCTTC. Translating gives CASSWDRANYGYTF.

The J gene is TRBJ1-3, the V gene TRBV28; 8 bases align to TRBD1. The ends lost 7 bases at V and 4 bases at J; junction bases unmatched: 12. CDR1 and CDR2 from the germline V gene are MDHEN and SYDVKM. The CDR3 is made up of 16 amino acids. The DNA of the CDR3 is TGTGCCAGCACCCCAATCCCGCGGGACAGGGGAAACACCATATATTTT. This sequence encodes CASTPIPRDRGNTIYF. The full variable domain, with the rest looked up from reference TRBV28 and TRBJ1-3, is DVKVTQSSRYLVKRTGEKVFLECVQDMDHENMFWYRQDPGLGLRLIYFSYDVKMKEKGDIPEGYSVSREKKERFSLILESASTNQTSMYLCASTPIPRDRGNTIYFGEGSWLTVV.

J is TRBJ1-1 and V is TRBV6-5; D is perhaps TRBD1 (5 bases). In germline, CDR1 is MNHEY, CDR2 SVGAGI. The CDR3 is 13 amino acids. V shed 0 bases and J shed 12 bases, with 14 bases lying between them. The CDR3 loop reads CASSYSWGDRTFF. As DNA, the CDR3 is TGTGCCAGCAGTTACTCGTGGGGGGATCGGACTTTCTTT.

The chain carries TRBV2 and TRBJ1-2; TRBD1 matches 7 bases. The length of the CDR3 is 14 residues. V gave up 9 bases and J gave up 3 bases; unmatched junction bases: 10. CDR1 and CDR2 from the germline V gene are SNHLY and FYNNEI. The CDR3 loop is CARTPQGGDYGYTF. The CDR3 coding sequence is TGTGCCAGAACACCTCAGGGGGGTGACTATGGCTACACCTTC.

The CDR3 coding sequence is TGTGCCAGCAGTACCTACAGGGGAATCGATCAGCCCCAGCATTTT. The encoded protein is CASSTYRGIDQPQHF. The genes are TRBV28 and TRBJ1-5; TRBD1 aligns across 7 bases. V lost 5 bases, J lost 5 bases, and 9 bases stayed unmatched. The V gene's germline CDR1 is MDHEN and CDR2 SYDVKM. The CDR3 is made up of 15 amino acids. Looking up the rest from reference TRBV28 and TRBJ1-5 gives the full variable domain: DVKVTQSSRYLVKRTGEKVFLECVQDMDHENMFWYRQDPGLGLRLIYFSYDVKMKEKGDIPEGYSVSREKKERFSLILESASTNQTSMYLCASSTYRGIDQPQHFGDGTRLSIL.

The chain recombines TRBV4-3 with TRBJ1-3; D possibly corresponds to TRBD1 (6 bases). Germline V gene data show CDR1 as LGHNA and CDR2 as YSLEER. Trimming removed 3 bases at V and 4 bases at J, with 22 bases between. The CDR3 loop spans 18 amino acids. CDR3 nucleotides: TGCGCCAGCAGCCACTACCTCGCCACAGGGATGCCCGGAAACACCATATATTTT. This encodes CASSHYLATGMPGNTIYF.

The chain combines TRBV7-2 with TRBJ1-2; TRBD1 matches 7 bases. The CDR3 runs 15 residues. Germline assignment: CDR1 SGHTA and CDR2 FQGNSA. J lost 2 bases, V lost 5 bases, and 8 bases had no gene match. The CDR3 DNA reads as TGTGCCAGCAGCCTCAGGACAGGCGCGAACTATGGCTACACCTTC. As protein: CASSLRTGANYGYTF.

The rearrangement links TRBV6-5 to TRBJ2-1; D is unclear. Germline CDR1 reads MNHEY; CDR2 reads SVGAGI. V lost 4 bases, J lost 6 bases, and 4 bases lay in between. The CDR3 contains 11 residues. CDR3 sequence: CASSLANEQFF. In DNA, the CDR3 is TGTGCCAGCAGTTTAGCCAATGAGCAGTTCTTC.

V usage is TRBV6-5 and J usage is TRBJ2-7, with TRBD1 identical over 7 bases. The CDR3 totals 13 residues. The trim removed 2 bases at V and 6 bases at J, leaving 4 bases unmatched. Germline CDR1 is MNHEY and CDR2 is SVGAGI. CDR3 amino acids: CASSYRQGGEQYF. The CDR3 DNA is TGTGCCAGCAGTTACCGACAGGGTGGCGAGCAGTACTTC.

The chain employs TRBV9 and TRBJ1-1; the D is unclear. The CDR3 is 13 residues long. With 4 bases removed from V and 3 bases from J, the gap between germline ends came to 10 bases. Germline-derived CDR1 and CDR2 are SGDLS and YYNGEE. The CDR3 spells CASSPLRDTEAFF. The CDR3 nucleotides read TGTGCCAGCAGCCCCCTTCGAGACACTGAAGCTTTCTTT.

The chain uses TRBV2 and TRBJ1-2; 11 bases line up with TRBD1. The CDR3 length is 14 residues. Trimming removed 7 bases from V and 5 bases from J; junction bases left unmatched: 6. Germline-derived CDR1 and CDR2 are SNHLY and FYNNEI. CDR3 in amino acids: CASIKGQGEYGYTF. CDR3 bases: TGTGCCAGCATCAAGGGACAGGGGGAATATGGCTACACCTTC.

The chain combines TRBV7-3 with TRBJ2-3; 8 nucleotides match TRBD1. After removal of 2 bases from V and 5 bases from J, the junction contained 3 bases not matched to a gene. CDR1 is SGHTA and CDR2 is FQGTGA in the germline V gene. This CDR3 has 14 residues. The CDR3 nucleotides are TGTGCCAGCAGCTTAGACAGGGGAGAAGATACGCAGTATTTT. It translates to CASSLDRGEDTQYF.